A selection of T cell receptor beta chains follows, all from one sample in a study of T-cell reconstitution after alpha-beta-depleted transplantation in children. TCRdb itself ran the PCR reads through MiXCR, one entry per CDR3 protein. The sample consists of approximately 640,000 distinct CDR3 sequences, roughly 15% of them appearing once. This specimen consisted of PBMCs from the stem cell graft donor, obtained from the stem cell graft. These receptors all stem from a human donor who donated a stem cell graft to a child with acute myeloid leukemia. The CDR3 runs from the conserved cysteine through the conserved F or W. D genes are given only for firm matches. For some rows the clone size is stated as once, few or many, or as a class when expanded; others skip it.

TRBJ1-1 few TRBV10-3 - TGTGCCATCCAGGGGCGGTGGGACACTGAAGCTTTCTTT CAIQGRWDTEAFF
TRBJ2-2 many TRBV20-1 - TGCAGTGCTGCCCGGCCAGCGAACACCGGGGAGCTGTTTTTT CSAARPANTGELFF
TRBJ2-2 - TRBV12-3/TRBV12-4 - TGTGCCAGCAGTTTCGACGGGGGAGCCGGGGAGCAGTTTTTT CASSFDGGAGEQFF
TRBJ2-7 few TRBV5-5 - TGTGCCAGCGTAGGGGGTATTGGCTACGAGCAGTACTTC CASVGGIGYEQYF
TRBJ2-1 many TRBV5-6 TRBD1 TGTGCCAGCCAACAGGGGGCAGGTGAGCAGTTCTTC CASQQGAGEQFF
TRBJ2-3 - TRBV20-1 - TGCAGTGCTAGTCTTTTCGGGTCTGGCACAGATACGCAGTATTTT CSASLFGSGTDTQYF
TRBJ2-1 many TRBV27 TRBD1 TGTGCCAGCAGCTCGACCGGGACAGGGGGCTCTTTCCTCAATGAGCAGTTCTTC CASSSTGTGGSFLNEQFF
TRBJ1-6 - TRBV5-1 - TGCGCCAGCAGCTTGGACGGGACCACCTATAATTCACCCCTCCACTTT CASSLDGTTYNSPLHF
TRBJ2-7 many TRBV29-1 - TGCAGCGTTGAATTGGACGGGGGAGGCTACGAGCAGTACTTC CSVELDGGGYEQYF
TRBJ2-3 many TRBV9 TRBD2 TGTGCCAGCAGCGCCGGGACTAGCGGTTACGATACGCAGTATTTT CASSAGTSGYDTQYF
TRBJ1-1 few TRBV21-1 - TGTGCCAGCAGCAAAGACGGGCAGGCTGAAGCTTTCTTT CASSKDGQAEAFF
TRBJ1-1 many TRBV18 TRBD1 TGTGCCAGCAGCCCAACAGGGGACACTGAAGCTTTCTTT CASSPTGDTEAFF
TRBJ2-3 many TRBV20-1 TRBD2 TGCAGTGCCGCTGGGCTAGCGGGGGGGATTGCAGATACGCAGTATTTT CSAAGLAGGIADTQYF
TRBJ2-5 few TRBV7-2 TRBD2 TGTGCCAGCAGCTTACTAGCGGGGGGCGTAGAGACCCAGTACTTC CASSLLAGGVETQYF
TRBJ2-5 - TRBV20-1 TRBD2 TGCAGTGCTAGACCGACTAGCGGGGGAGCGAAAGAGACCCAGTACTTC CSARPTSGGAKETQYF
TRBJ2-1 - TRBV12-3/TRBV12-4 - TGTGCCAGCAGTTTGGCAGGGATCGGAGAGCAGTTCTTC CASSLAGIGEQFF
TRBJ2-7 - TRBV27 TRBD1 TGTGCCAGCAGTTGGCGGACAGGGGGTTACGAGCAGTACTTC CASSWRTGGYEQYF
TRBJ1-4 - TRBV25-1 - TGTGCCAGCAGTGATCGCCGGGACATCAGTGAAAAACTGTTTTTT CASSDRRDISEKLFF
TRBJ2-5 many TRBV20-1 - TGCAGTGCTAGAGATTTTTCAGGGCGGCAGGGCGAGACCCAGTACTTC CSARDFSGRQGETQYF
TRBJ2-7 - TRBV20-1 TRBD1 TGCAGTGCTAGAGCCGGGACAGGGCTGTACGAGCAGTACTTC CSARAGTGLYEQYF
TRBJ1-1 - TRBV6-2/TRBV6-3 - TGTGCCAGCGTTCACGCAGGGGCGTGGAACACTGAAGCTTTCTTT CASVHAGAWNTEAFF
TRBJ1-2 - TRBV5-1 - TGCGCCAGCAGCCCACCAGACGTCTATGGCTACACCTTC CASSPPDVYGYTF
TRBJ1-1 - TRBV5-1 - TGCGCCAGCATAGGGGATTTGAACACTGAGGCTTTCTTT CASIGDLNTEAFF
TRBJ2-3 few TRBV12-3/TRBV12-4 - TGTGCCAGCAGTTTTGGCCTCCCAGATACGCAGTATTTT CASSFGLPDTQYF
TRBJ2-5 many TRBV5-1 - TGCGCCAGCAGCGGAGGTTCCCAAGAGACCCAGTACTTC CASSGGSQETQYF
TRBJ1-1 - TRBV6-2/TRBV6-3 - TGTGCCAGCAGTCCGCCCGGGAGGCCGAACACTGAAGCTTTCTTT CASSPPGRPNTEAFF
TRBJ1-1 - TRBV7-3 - TGTGCCAGCAGCCCAGAGGGCACAACAGGGAGTGCTTTCTTT CASSPEGTTGSAFF
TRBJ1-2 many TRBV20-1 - TGCAGTGCTAGGTTAAGATCAGACCCTCTCTATCGCTACACCTTC CSARLRSDPLYRYTF
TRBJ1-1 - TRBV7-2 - TGTGCCAGCCACCGACGGCTGAACACTGAAGCTTTCTTT CASHRRLNTEAFF
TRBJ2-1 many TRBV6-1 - TGTGCCAGCAGTGAAGGGCACTACAATGAGCAGTTCTTC CASSEGHYNEQFF
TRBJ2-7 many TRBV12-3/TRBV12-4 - TGTGCCAGCAGTCGGACTGAGGGGTACGAGCAGTACTTC CASSRTEGYEQYF
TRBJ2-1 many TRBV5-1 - TGCGCCAGCCCGACGAACAGGGTCGGGCCCTACAATGAGCAGTTCTTC CASPTNRVGPYNEQFF
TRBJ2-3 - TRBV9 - TGTGCCAGCAGCGCTTCTCTAGGGGGCACAGATACGCAGTATTTT CASSASLGGTDTQYF
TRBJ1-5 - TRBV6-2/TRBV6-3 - TGTGCCAGCAGTTACTCGGGCAGGGGTAATCAGCCCCAGCATTTT CASSYSGRGNQPQHF
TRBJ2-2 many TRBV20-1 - TGCAGTGCCACATCAATGACCGGGGAGCTGTTTTTT CSATSMTGELFF
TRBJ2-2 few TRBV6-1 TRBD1 TGTGCCAGCGCGTCCGGGACAGGGGACGTCGGGGAGCTGTTTTTT CASASGTGDVGELFF
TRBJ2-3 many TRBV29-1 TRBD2 TGCAGCGTTGAGGGGGTAGCGGGGGGGCCTCAGACAGATACGCAGTATTTT CSVEGVAGGPQTDTQYF
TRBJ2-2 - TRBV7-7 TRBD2 TGTGCCAGCAGCTTAGGCCCCGCGGGAGGGAGGACCGGGGAGCTGTTTTTT CASSLGPAGGRTGELFF
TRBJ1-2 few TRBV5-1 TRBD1 TGCGCCAGCAGCTCCACTATCCTCGGACAGGGCTCCCATGGCTACACCTTC CASSSTILGQGSHGYTF
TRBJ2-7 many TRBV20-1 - TGCAGTGCTGAAGGAGAAACAGGGCTCGAGCAGTACTTC CSAEGETGLEQYF
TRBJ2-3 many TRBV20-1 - TGCAGTGCTCAGACAGATACGCAGTATTTT CSAQTDTQYF
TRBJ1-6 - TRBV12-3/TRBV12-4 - TGTGCCAGCAGTTTATATTTTCTTGGGGGACTCCAGCCCCTCCACTTT CASSLYFLGGLQPLHF
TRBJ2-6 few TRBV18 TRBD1 TGTGCCAGCTCACGGACCGGGACAGGATCCTCTGGGGCCAACGTCCTGACTTTC CASSRTGTGSSGANVLTF
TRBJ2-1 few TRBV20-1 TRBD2 TGCAGTGCAAGATCAGCGGGGGGATATAACGGTGAGCAGTTCTTC CSARSAGGYNGEQFF
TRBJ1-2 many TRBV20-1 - TGCATCCTCCCGGGACGGGACGGCTATGGCTACACCTTC CILPGRDGYGYTF
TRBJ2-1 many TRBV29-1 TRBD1 TGCAGCGCCTCAACAGGGGCGGGCAATGAGCAGTTCTTC CSASTGAGNEQFF
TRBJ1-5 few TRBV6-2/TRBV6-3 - TGTGCCAGCAGTTACGGAGGTTTTGCGGGAGTAGAGAAGACTAGCAATCAGCCCCAGCATTTT CASSYGGFAGVEKTSNQPQHF
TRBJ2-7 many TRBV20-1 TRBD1 TGCAGTGCCTACGCAGGGGGAAGCTACGAGCAGTACTTC CSAYAGGSYEQYF
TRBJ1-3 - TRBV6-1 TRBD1 TGTGCCAGCAGTCCTTCCCTTCCCGGGACAGGGAGAAACACCATATATTTT CASSPSLPGTGRNTIYF
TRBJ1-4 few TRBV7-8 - TGTGCCAGCAGCTTTGGATATGAAAAACTGTTTTTT CASSFGYEKLFF
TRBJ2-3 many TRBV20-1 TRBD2 TGCAGTGCTAGTGGGACTAGCGGGAATACGCAGTATTTT CSASGTSGNTQYF
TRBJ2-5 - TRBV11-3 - TGTGCCAGCAGCTTGGCTAGCGACGGGGAGACCCAGTACTTC CASSLASDGETQYF
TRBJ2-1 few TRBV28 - TGTGCCAGCAGCCCACATACAGGGTTGACCTACAATGAGCAGTTCTTC CASSPHTGLTYNEQFF